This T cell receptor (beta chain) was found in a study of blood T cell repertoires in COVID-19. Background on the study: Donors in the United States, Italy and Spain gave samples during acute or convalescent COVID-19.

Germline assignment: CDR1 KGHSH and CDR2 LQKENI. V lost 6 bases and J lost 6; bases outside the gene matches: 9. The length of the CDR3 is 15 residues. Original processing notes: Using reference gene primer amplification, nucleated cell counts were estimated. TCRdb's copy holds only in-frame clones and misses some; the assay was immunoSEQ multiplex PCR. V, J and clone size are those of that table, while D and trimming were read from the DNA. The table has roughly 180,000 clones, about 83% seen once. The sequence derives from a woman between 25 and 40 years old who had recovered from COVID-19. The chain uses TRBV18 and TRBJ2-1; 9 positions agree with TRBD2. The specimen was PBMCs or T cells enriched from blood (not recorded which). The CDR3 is CASSAGGRLFNEQFF. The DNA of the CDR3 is TGTGCCAGCTCCGCGGGGGGGCGACTATTCAATGAGCAGTTCTTC.